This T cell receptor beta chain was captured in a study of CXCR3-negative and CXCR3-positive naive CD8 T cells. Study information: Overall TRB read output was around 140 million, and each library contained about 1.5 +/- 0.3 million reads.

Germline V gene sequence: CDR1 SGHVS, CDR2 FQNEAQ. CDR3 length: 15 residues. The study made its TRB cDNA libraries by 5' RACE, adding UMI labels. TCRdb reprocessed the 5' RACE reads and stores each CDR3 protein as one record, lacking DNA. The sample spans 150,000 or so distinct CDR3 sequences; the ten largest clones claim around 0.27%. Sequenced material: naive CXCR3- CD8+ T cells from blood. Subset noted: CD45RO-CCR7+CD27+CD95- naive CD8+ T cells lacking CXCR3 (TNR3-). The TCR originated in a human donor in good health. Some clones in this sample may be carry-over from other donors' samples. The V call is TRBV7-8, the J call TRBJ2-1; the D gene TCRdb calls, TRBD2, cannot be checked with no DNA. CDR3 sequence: CASSLYGTPGGEQFF. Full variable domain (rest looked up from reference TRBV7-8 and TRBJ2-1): GAGVSQSPRYKVAKRGQDVALRCDPISGHVSLFWYQQALGQGPEFLTYFQNEAQLDKSGLPSDRFFAERPEGSVSTLKIQRTQQEDSAVYLCASSLYGTPGGEQFFGPGTRLTVL.